This TCR beta chain was recovered during a study of T cell responses to AZD1222 COVID-19 vaccine. Background on the study: The study pooled second doses at about 4 or about 12 weeks.

Trimming cost V 3 bases and J 0 bases, with 12 bases left between them. CDR3 length equals 16 residues. Germline loops: CDR1 KGHSH, CDR2 LQKENI. With regard to this clone: The antigen remains unidentified.

Study-wide findings and caveats: With dominance at 160-218 and 743-854, vaccine-associated CD4 TCRs spanned spike. None of the repertoires were sampled until the peak T cell response had passed.

The assay was immunoSEQ multiplex PCR, and TCRdb's table has in-frame clones only and misses some. The sample includes 120,000 or so clones, around 88% of them seen just once. The chain is built from TRBV18 and TRBJ1-3; the D gene is possibly TRBD1 (6 bases). This TCR was recovered from an adult in good health. The sequences come from peripheral blood, collected on day 0 of AZD1222 vaccination. CDR3 residues: CASSPRQDYSGNTIYF. The CDR3 DNA is TGTGCCAGCTCACCGCGACAGGACTACTCTGGAAACACCATATATTTT.